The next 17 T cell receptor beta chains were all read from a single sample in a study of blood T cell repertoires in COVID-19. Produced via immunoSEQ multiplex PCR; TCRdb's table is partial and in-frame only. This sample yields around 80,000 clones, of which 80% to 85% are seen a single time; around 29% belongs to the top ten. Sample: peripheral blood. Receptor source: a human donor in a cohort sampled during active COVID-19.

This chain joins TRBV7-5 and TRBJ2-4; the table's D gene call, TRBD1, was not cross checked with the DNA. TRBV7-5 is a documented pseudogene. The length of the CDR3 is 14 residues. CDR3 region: CVRSLVRTENIQYF. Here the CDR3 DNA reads TGTGTCAGAAGCTTAGTAAGGACAGAAAACATTCAGTACTTC.

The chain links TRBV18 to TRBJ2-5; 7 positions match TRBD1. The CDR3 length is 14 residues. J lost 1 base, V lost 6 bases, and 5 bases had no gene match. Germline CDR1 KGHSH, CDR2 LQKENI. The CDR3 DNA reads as TGTGCCAGCTCTCGGGACAGCCTCCAAGAGACCCAGTACTTC. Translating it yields CASSRDSLQETQYF.

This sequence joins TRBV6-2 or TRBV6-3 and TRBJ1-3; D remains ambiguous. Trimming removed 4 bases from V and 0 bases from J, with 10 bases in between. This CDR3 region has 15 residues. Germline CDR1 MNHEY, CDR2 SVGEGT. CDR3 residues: CASSSHVSSGNTIYF. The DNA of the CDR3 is TGTGCCAGCAGTTCTCATGTCAGCTCTGGAAACACCATATATTTT.

CDR3 in amino acids: CASSFRDRGTDTQYF. CDR3 DNA: TGCGCCAGCAGCTTCCGGGACAGGGGAACAGATACGCAGTATTTT. V is TRBV4-1 and J is TRBJ2-3; 10 bases fit TRBD1. Germline lookup yields CDR1 MGHRA and CDR2 YSYEKL. The CDR3 totals 15 residues. Losses at the gene ends were 5 bases for V and 3 bases for J; bases not matched to a gene: 5.

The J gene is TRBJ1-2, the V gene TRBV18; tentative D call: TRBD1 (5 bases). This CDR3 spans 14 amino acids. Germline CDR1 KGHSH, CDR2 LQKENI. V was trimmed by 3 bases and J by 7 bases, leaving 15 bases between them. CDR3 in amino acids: CASSPEGPGAGYTF. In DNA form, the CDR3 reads TGTGCCAGCTCACCCGAGGGGCCGGGAGCTGGCTACACCTTC.

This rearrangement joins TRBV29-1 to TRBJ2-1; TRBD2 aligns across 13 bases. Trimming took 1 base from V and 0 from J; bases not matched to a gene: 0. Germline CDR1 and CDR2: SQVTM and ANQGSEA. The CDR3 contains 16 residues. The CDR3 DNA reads TGCAGCGTTGAAGGGACTAGCGGGGGCTCCTACAATGAGCAGTTCTTC. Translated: CSVEGTSGGSYNEQFF.

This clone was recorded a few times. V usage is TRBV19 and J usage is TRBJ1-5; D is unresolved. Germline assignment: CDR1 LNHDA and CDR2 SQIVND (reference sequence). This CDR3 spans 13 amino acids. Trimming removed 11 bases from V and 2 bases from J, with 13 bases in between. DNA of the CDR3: TGTGCCTCACAGTCCTATGGCAATCAGCCCCAGCATTTT. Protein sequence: CASQSYGNQPQHF.

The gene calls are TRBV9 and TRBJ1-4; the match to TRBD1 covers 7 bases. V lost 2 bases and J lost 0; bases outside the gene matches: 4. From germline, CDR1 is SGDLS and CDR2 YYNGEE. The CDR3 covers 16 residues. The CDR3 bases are TGTGCCAGCAGCGTGAGGGACAGTCCAACTAATGAAAAACTGTTTTTT. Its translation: CASSVRDSPTNEKLFF.

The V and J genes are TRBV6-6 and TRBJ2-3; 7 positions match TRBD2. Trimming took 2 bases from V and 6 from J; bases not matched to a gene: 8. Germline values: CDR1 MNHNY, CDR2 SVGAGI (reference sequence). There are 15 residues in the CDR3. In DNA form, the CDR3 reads TGTGCCAGCAGTTACAGGCTGGGGCGGGGGGATACGCAGTATTTT. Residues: CASSYRLGRGDTQYF.

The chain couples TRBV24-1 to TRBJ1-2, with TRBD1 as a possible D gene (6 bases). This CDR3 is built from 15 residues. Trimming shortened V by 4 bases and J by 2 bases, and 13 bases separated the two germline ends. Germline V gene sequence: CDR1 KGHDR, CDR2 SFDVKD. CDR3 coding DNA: TGTGCCACCAGTGACGCGCAGGGGCGCAACTATGGCTACACCTTC. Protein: CATSDAQGRNYGYTF.

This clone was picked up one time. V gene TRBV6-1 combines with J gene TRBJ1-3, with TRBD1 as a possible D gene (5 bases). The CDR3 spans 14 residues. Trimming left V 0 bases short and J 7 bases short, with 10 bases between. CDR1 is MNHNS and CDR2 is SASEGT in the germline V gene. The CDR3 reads CASSEAGGTNTIYF. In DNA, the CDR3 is TGTGCCAGCAGTGAAGCGGGGGGTACGAACACCATATATTTT.

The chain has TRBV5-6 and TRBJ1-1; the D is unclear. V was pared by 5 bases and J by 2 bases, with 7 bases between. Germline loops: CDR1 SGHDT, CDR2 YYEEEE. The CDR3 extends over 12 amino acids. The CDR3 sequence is CASRGRNTEAFF. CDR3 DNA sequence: TGTGCCAGCAGGGGCCGAAACACTGAAGCTTTCTTT. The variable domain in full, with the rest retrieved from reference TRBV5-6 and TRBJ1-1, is DAGVTQSPTHLIKTRGQQVTLRCSPKSGHDTVSWYQQALGQGPQFIFQYYEEEERQRGNFPDRFSGHQFPNYSSELNVNALLLGDSALYLCASRGRNTEAFFGQGTRLTVV.

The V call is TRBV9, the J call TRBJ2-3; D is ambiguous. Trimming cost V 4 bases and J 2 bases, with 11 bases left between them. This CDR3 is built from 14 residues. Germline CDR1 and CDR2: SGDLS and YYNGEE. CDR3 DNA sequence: TGTGCCAGCAGCCCTGACTTACTCACAGATACGCAGTATTTT. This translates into CASSPDLLTDTQYF.

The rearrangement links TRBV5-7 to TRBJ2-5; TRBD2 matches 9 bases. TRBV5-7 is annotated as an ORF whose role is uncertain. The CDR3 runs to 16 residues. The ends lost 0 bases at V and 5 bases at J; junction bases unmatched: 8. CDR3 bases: TGTGCCAGCAGCTTGGGCGGGGGGGTTCCCCGGGAGACCCAGTACTTC. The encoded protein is CASSLGGGVPRETQYF.

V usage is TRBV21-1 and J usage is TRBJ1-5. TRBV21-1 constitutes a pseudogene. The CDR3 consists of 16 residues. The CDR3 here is CASSKVGRNSNQPQHF. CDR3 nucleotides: TGTGCCAGCAGCAAAGTGGGGAGAAATAGCAATCAGCCCCAGCATTTT.

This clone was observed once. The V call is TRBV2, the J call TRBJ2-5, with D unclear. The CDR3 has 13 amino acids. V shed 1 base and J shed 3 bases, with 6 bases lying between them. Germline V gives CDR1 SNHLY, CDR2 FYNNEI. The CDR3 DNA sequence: TGTGCCAGCAGTGAAGAACAGAAAGAGACCCAGTACTTC. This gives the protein CASSEEQKETQYF.

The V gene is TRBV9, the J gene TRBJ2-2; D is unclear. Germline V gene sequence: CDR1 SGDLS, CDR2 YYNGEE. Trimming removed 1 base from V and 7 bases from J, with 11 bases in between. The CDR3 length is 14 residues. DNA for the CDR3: TGTGCCAGCAGCGTAACGACTCAGAACGGGGAGCTGTTTTTT. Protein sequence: CASSVTTQNGELFF.